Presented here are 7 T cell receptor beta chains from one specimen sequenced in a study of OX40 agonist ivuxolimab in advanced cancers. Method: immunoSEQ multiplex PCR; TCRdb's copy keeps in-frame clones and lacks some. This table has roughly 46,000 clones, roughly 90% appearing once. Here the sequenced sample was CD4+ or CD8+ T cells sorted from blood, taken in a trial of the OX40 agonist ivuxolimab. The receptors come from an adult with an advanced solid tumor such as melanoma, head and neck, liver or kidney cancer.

The DNA for the CDR3 is TGTGCCACAAAGGAAAACCCGGCAGATTGGAACACTGAAGCTTTCTTT. As protein: CATKENPADWNTEAFF. This chain uses TRBV6-6 with TRBJ1-1; no clear D. Trimming cost V 10 bases and J 1 base, with 22 bases left between them. Germline loops: CDR1 MNHNY, CDR2 SVGAGI (reference sequence). There are 16 residues in the CDR3.

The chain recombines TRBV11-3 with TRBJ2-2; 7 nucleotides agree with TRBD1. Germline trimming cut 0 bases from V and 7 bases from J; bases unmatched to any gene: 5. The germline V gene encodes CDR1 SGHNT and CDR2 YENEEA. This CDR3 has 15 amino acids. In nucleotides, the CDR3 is TGTGCCAGCAGCTTAGAAGGGGGCGCAGGCGGGGAGCTGTTTTTT. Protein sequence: CASSLEGGAGGELFF.

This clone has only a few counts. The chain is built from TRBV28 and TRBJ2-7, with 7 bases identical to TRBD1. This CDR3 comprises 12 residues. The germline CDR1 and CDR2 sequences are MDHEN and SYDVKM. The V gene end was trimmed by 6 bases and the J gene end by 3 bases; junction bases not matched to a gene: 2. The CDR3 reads CASSRDSYEQYV. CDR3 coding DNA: TGTGCCAGCAGCCGGGACAGCTACGAGCAGTACGTC.

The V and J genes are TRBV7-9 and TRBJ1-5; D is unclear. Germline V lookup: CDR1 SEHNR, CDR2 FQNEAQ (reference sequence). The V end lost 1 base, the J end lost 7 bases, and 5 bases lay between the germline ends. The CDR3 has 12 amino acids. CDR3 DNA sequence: TGTGCCAGCAGCTTAGATGGCCAGCCCCAGCATTTT. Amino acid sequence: CASSLDGQPQHF.

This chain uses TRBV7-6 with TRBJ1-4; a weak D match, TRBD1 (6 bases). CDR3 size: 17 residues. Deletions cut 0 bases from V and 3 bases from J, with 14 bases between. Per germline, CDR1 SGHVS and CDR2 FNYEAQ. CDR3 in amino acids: CASSLALVDRSNEKLFF. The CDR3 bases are TGTGCCAGCAGCTTAGCGCTAGTAGACAGGTCTAATGAAAAACTGTTTTTT.

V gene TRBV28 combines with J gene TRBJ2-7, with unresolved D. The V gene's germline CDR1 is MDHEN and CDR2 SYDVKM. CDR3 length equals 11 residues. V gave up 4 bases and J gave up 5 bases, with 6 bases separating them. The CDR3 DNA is TGTGCCAGCAGTTCATCGGACGAGCAGTACTTC. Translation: CASSSSDEQYF.

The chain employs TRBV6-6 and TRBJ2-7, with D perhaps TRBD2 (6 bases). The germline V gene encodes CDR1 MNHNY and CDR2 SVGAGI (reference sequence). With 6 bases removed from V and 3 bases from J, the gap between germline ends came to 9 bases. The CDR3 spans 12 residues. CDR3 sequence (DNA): TGTGCCAGCAGAATGACTAGCTACGAGCAGTACTTC. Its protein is CASRMTSYEQYF.